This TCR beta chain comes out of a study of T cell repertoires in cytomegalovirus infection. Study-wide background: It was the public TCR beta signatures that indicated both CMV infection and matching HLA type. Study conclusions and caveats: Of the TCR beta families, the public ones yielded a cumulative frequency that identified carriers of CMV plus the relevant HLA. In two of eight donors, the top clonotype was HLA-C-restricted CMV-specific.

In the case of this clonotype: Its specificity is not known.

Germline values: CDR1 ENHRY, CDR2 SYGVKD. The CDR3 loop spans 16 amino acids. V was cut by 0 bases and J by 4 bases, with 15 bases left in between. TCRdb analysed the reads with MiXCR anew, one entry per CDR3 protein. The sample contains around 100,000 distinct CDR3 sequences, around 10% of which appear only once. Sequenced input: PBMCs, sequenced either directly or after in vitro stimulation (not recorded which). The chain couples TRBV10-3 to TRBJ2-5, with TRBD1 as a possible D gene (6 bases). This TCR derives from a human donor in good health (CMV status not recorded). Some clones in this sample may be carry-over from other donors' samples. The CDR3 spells CAISESENRVGETQYF. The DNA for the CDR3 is TGTGCCATCAGTGAGTCCGAAAACAGGGTAGGAGAGACCCAGTACTTC.